Sequencing of this T cell receptor beta chain was carried out in a study of T cells in Graves' hyperthyroidism and ophthalmopathy. About the research overall: Peripheral blood collection took place at initial diagnosis, before any treatment.

Reasons for excluding patients were uncontrolled infection, other autoimmune disease, pregnancy or lactation. PBMCs were sourced from over 8.5 ml fresh peripheral blood. This clonotype showed up many times. Its antigen remains unknown. General study points: Clonotypes that were expanded in thyroid above 0.001 mostly appeared in blood too.

It was RNA transcripts that yielded the amplified TCR beta CDR3 regions. HTBI primers were employed in a first-round RT-PCR of the TCR CDR3. TCRdb processed the multiplex PCR reads anew with MiXCR; each CDR3 protein has one entry. The sample consists of about half a million distinct CDR3 sequences, 20% of them appearing once. CDR1 and CDR2 (germline): DFQATT, SNEGSKA (reference sequence). Trimming shortened V by 3 bases and J by 8 bases, and 11 bases separated the two germline ends. There are 12 residues in the CDR3. The sequence was obtained from a man in his forties with Graves' ophthalmopathy. The specimen sequenced was blood. The rearrangement joins TRBV20-1 to TRBJ2-1; perhaps TRBD1 as D (5 bases). CDR3: CSASPTDDEQFF. CDR3 nucleotide sequence: TGCAGTGCTAGTCCGACAGACGATGAGCAGTTCTTC.